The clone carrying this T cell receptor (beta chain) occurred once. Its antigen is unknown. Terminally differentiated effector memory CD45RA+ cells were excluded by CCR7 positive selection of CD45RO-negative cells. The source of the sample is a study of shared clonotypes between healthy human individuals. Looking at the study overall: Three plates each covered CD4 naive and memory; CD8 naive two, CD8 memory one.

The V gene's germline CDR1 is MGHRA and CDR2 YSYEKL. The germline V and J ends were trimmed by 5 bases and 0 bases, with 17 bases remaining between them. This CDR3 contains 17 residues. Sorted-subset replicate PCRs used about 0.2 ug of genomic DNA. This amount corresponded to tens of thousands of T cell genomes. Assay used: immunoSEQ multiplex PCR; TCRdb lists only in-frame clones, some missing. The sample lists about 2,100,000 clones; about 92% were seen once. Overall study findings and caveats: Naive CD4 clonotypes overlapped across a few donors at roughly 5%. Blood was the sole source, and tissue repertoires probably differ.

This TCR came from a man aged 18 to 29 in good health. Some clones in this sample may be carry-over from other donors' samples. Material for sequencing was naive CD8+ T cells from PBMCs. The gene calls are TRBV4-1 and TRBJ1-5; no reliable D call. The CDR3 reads CASSDRTGVYSNQPQHF. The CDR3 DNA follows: TGCGCCAGCAGCGATAGGACGGGAGTATATAGCAATCAGCCCCAGCATTTT.